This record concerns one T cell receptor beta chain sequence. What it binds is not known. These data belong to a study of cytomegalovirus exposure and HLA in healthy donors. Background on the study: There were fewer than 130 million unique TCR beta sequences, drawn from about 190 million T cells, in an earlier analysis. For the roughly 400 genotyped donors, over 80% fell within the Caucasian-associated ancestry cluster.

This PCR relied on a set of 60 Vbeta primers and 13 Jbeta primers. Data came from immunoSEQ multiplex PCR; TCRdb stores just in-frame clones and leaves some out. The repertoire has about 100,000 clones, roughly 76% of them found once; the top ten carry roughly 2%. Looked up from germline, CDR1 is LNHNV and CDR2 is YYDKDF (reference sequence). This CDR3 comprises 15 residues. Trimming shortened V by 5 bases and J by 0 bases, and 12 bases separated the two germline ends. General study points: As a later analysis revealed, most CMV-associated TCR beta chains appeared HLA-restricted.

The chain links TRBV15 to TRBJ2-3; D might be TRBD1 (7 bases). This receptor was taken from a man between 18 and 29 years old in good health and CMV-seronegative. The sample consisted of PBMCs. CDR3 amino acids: CATSAGQSSTDTQYF. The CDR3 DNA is TGTGCCACCAGCGCGGGACAGTCTAGCACAGATACGCAGTATTTT.